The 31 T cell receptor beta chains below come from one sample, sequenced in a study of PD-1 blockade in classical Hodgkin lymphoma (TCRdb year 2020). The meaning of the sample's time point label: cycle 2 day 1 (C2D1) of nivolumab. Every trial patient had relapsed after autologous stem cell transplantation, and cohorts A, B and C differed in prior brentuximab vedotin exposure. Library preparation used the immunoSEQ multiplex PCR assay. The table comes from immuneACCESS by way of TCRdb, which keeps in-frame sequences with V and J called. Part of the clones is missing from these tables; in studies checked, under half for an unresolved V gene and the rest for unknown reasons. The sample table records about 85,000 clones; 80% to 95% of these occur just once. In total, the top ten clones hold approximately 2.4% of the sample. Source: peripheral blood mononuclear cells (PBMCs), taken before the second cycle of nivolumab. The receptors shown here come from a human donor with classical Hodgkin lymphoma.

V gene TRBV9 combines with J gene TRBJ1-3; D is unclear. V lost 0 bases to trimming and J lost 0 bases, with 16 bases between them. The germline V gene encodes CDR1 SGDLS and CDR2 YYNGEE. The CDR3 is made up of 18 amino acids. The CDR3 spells CASSVGFPSRLSGNTIYF. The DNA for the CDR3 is TGTGCCAGCAGCGTAGGTTTTCCCTCTCGACTCTCTGGAAACACCATATATTTT.

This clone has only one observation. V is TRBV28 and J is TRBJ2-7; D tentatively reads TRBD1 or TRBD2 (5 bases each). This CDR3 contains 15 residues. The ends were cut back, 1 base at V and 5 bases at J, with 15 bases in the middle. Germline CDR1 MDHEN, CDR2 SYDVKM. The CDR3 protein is CASSLSGVWDDEQYF. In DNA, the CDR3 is TGTGCCAGCAGTTTATCTGGGGTTTGGGACGACGAGCAGTACTTC.

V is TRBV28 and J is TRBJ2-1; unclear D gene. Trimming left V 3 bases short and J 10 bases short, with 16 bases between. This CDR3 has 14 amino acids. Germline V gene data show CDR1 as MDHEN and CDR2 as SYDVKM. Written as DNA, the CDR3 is TGTGCCAGCAGTTTGCTGACTTCTTCCGGGGAGCAGTTCTTC. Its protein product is CASSLLTSSGEQFF. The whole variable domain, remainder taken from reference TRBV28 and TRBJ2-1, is DVKVTQSSRYLVKRTGEKVFLECVQDMDHENMFWYRQDPGLGLRLIYFSYDVKMKEKGDIPEGYSVSREKKERFSLILESASTNQTSMYLCASSLLTSSGEQFFGPGTRLTVL.

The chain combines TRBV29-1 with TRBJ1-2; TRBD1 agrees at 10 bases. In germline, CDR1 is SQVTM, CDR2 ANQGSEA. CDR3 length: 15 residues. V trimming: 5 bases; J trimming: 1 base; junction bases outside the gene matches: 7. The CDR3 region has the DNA TGCAGCGTTTCCCGGGACAGGGGCCTTAACTATGGCTACACCTTC. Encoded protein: CSVSRDRGLNYGYTF.

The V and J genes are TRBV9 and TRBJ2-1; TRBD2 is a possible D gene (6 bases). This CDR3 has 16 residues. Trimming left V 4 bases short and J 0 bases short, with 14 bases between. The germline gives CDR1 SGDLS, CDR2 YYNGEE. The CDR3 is CASSPPGESSYNEQFF. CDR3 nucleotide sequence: TGTGCCAGCAGCCCCCCGGGGGAGAGCTCCTACAATGAGCAGTTCTTC.

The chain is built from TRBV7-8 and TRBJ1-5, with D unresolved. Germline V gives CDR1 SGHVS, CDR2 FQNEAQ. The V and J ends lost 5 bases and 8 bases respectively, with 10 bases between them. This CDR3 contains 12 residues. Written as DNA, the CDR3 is TGTGCCAGCAGCGTCGGAACAGAGCCCCAGCATTTT. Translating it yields CASSVGTEPQHF.

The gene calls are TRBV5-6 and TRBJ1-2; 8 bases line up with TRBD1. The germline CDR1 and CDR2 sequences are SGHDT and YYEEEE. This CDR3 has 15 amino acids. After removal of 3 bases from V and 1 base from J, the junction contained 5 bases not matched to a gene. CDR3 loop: CASSSLTGVNYGYTF. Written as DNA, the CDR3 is TGTGCCAGCAGCTCGCTGACAGGGGTTAACTATGGCTACACCTTC.

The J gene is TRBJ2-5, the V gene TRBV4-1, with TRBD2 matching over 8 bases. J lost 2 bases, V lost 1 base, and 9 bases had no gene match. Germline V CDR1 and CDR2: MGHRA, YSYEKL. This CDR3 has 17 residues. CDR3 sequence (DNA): TGCGCCAGCAGCCAAGTGGGCCGGGGGGGGATACAAGAGACCCAGTACTTC. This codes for CASSQVGRGGIQETQYF.

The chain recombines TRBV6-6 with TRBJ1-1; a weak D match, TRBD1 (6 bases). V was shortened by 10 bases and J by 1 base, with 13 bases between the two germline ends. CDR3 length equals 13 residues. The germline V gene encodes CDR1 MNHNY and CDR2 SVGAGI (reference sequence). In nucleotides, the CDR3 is TGTGCCACCGTCACAGGGAGGAACACTGAAGCTTTCTTT. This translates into CATVTGRNTEAFF.

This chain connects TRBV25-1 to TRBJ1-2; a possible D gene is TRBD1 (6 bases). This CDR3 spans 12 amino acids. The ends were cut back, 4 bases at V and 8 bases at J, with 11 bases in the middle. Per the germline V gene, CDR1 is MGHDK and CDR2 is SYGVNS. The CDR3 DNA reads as TGTGCCAGCAGTGGCAGGACAGAAGGCTACACCTTC. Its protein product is CASSGRTEGYTF.

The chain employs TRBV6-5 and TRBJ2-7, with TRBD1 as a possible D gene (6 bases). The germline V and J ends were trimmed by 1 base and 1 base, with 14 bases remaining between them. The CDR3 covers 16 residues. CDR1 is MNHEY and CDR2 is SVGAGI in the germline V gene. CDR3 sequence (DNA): TGTGCCAGCAGTTACTTGAGGGGGTCGGGTTCCTACGAGCAGTACTTC. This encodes CASSYLRGSGSYEQYF.

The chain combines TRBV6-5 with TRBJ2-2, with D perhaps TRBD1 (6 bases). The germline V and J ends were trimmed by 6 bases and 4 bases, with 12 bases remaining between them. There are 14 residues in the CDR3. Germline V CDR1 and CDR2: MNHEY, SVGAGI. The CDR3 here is CASRSGQSTGELFF. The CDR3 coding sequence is TGTGCCAGCAGAAGCGGACAGAGCACCGGGGAGCTGTTTTTT.

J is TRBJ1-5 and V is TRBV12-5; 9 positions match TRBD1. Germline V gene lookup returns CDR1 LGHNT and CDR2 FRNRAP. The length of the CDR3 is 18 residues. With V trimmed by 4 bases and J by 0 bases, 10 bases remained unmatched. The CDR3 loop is CASGSPDRGGDSNQPQHF. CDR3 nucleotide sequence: TGTGCTAGTGGTTCCCCGGACAGGGGAGGGGATAGCAATCAGCCCCAGCATTTT.

Here the CDR3 DNA reads TGCAGCGTTGAACTTGGGGGGACCTCCTACAATGAGCAGTTCTTC. It codes for CSVELGGTSYNEQFF. The chain has TRBV29-1 and TRBJ2-1, with a possible D match to TRBD2 (6 bases). The CDR3 totals 15 residues. V shed 2 bases and J shed 0 bases, with 11 bases lying between them. Germline CDR1 reads SQVTM; CDR2 reads ANQGSEA.

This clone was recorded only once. The CDR3 DNA follows: TGCGCCAGCCCCCGGGGGGGTAGCGGGAGTCTGGACACCGGGGAGCTGTTTTTT. Its protein is CASPRGGSGSLDTGELFF. The J gene is TRBJ2-2, the V gene TRBV23-1; TRBD2 aligns across 9 bases. TRBV23-1 is noted as an ORF with a role that remains uncertain. V lost 8 bases to trimming and J lost 3 bases; unmatched junction nucleotides: 16. The CDR3 runs 18 residues.

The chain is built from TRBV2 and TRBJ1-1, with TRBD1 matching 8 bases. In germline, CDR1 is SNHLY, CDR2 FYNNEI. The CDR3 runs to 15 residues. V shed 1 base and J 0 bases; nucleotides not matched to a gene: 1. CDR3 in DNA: TGTGCCAGCAGTGAAGGGGACAGGATGAACACTGAAGCTTTCTTT. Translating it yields CASSEGDRMNTEAFF.

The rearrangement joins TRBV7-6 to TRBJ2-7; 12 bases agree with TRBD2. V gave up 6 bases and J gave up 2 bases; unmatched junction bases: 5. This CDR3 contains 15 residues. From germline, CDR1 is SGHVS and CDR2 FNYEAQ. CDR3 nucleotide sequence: TGTGCCAGCAGACAGACTAGCGGGAGTACCTACGAGCAGTACTTC. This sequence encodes CASRQTSGSTYEQYF.

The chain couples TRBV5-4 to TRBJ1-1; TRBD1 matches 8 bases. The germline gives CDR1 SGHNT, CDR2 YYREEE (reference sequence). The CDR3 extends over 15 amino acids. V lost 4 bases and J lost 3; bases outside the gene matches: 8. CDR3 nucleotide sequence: TGTGCCAGCAGCATTACAGGGGGTTTGGACACTGAAGCTTTCTTT. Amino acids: CASSITGGLDTEAFF.

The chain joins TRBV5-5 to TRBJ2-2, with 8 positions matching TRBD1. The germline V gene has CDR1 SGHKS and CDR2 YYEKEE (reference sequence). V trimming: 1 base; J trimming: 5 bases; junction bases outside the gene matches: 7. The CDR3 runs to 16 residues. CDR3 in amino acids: CASSLTSTGVTGELFF. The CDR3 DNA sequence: TGTGCCAGCAGCTTGACGTCGACAGGGGTTACCGGGGAGCTGTTTTTT.

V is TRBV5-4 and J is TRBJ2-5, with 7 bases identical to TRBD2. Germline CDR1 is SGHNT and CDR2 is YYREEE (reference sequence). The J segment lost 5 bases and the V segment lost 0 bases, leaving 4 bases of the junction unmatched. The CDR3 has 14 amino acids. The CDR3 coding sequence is TGTGCCAGCAGCTTGGCGACTAGCAGGGAGACCCAGTACTTC. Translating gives CASSLATSRETQYF. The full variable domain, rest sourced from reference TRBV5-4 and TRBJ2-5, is ETGVTQSPTHLIKTRGQQVTLRCSSQSGHNTVSWYQQALGQGPQFIFQYYREEENGRGNFPPRFSGLQFPNYSSELNVNALELDDSALYLCASSLATSRETQYFGPGTRLLVL.

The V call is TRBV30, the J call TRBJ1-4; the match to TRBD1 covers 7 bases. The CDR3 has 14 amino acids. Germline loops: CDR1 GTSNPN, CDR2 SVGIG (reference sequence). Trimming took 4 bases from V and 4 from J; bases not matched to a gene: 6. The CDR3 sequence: CAWTDRAVNEKLFF. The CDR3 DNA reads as TGTGCCTGGACCGACAGGGCGGTTAATGAAAAACTGTTTTTT.

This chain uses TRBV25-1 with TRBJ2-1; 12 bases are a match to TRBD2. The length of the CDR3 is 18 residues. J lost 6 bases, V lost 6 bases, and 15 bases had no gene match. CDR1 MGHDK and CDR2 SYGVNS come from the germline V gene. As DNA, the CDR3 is TGTGCCAGCAGCGATTCGACTAGCGGGAGCTCGTTTGGCAATGAGCAGTTCTTC. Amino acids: CASSDSTSGSSFGNEQFF.

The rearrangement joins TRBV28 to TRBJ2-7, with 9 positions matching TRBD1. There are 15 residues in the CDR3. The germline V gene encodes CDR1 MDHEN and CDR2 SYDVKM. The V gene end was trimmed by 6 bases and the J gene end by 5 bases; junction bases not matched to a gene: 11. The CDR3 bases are TGTGCCAGCAGCAAACAGACAGGGGGTCGCCACGAGCAGTACTTC. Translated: CASSKQTGGRHEQYF.

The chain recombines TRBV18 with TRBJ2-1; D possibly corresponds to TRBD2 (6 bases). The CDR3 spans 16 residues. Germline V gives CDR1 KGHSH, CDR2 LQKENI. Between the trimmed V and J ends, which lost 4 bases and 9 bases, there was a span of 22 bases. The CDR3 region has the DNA TGTGCCAGCTCACTTTCGACTAGTATGATCGGTAGTGAGCAGTTCTTC. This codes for CASSLSTSMIGSEQFF.

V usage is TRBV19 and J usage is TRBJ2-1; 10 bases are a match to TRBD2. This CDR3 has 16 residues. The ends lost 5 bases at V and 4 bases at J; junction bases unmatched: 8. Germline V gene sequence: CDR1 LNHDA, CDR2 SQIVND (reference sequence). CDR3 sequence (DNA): TGTGCCAGTAGTTCTTCTAGCGGGAGAAGGTACAATGAGCAGTTCTTC. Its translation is CASSSSSGRRYNEQFF.

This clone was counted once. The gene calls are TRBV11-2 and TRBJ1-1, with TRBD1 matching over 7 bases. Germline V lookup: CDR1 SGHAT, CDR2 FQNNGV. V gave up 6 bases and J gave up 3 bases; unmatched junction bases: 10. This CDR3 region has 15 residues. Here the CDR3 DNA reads TGTGCCAGCAGTTCCCCCTACAGGGGTGACACTGAAGCTTTCTTT. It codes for CASSSPYRGDTEAFF. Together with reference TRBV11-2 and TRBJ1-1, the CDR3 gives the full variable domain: EAGVAQSPRYKIIEKRQSVAFWCNPISGHATLYWYQQILGQGPKLLIQFQNNGVVDDSQLPKDRFSAERLKGVDSTLKIQPAKLEDSAVYLCASSSPYRGDTEAFFGQGTRLTVV.

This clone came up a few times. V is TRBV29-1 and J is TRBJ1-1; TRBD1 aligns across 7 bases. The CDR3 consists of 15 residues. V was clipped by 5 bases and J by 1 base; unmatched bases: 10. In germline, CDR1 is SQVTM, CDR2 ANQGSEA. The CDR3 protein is CSVQFSTGRNTEAFF. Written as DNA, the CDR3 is TGCAGCGTTCAGTTCTCGACAGGGAGGAACACTGAAGCTTTCTTT.

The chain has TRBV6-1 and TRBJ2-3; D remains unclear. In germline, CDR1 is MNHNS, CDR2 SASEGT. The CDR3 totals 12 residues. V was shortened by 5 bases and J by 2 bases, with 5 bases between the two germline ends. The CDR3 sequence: CASSKFTDTQYF. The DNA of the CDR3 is TGTGCCAGCAGTAAATTCACAGATACGCAGTATTTT.

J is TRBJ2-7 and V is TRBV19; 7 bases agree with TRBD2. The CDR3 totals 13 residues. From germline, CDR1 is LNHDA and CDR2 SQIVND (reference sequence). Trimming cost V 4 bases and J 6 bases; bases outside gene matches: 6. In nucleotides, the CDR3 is TGTGCCAGTAGTAGGGAGGGACGGGGCGAGCAGTACTTC. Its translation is CASSREGRGEQYF.

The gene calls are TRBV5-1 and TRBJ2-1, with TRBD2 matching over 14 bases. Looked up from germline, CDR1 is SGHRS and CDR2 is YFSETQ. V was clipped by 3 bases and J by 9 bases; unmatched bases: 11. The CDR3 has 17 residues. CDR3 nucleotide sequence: TGCGCCAGCAGCTGGGGGCGGACTAGCGGGAGGTTCACTGAGCAGTTCTTC. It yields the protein CASSWGRTSGRFTEQFF. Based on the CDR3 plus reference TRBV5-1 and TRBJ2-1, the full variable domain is KAGVTQTPRYLIKTRGQQVTLSCSPISGHRSVSWYQQTPGQGLQFLFEYFSETQRNKGNFPGRFSGRQFSNSRSEMNVSTLELGDSALYLCASSWGRTSGRFTEQFFGPGTRLTVL.

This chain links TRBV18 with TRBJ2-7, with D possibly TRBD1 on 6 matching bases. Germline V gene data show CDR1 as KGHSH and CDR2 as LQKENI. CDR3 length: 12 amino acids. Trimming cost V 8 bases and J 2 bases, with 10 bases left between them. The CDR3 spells CASGRDTYEQYF. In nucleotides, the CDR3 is TGTGCCAGCGGTCGGGACACCTACGAGCAGTACTTC.